This T cell receptor beta chain comes out of a study of T cells after yellow fever vaccination. Broader study findings: Post-booster samples contained most primary-vaccination clones (about 96% CD4, roughly 88% CD8). Clonotypes found in both CD4 and CD8 compartments made up a small share.

The CDR3 contains 13 residues. The V gene lost 4 bases and the J gene lost 2 bases, with 9 bases spanning the gap. TCRdb processed the 5' RACE reads anew with MiXCR; each CDR3 protein has one entry. The repertoire holds some 400,000 distinct CDR3 sequences, with over 5% as singletons. On this clonotype: Its target is not known.

The starting material was PBMCs, obtained 5 days after the yellow fever booster vaccination. The source is a young man who received the YFV17D yellow fever vaccine. The chain joins TRBV5-3 to TRBJ2-5; D may correspond to TRBD1 or TRBD2 (5 bases each). TRBV5-3 is identified as an open reading frame with a role that is uncertain. The CDR3 coding sequence is TGTGCCAGAAGCCGGGGCCCACAAGAGACCCAGTACTTC. Protein product: CARSRGPQETQYF.